This T cell receptor beta chain emerged from a study of cytomegalovirus exposure and HLA in healthy donors. Whole-study results and caveats: Follow-up analysis later connected one missense variant in DCLRE1C with trimming of TCR beta V- and J-genes. In a later analysis, common viral pathogens appeared linked to several of the most significant clusters.

The CDR3 covers 15 residues. Germline CDR1 SGHTA, CDR2 FQGNSA. With 5 bases clipped from V and 4 bases from J, the junction kept 6 bases outside the gene matches. As concerns this clone: The target antigen is unknown.

The PCR was carried out with 60 Vbeta primers and 13 Jbeta primers. The assay was immunoSEQ multiplex PCR, and TCRdb's table has in-frame clones only and misses some. In total, the table holds some 47,000 clones. This TCR was recovered from a woman in her 40s in good health and CMV-seronegative. The sample comprised PBMCs. The rearrangement links TRBV7-2 to TRBJ2-1; 9 bases fit TRBD1. CDR3 amino acids: CASSQTGQGYNEQFF. The CDR3 DNA sequence: TGTGCCAGCAGCCAAACGGGACAGGGATACAATGAGCAGTTCTTC.